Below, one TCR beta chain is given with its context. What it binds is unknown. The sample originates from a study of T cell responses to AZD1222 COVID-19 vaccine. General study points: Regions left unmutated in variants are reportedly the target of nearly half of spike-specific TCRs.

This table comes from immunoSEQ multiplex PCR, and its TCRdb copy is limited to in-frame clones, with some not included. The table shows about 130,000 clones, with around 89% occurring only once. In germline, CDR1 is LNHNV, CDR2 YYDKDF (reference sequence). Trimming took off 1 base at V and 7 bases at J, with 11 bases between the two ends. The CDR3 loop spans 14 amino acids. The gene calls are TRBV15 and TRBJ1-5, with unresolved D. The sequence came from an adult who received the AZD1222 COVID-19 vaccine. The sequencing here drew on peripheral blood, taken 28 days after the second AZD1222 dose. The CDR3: CATSRGSDRQPQHF. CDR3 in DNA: TGTGCCACCAGCAGAGGTTCCGACCGGCAGCCCCAGCATTTT.